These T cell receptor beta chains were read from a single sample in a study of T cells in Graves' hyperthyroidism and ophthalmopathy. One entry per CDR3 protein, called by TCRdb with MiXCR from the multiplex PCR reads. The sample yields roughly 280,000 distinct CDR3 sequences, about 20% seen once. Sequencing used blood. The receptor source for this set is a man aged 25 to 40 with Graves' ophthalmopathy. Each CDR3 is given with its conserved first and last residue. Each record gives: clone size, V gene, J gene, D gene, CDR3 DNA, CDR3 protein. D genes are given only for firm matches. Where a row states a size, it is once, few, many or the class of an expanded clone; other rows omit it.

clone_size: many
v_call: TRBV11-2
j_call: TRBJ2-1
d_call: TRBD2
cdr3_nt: TGTGCCAGCAGCTTAGTGGCTAGCGGGAGAGTTGGTGAGCAGTTCTTC
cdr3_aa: CASSLVASGRVGEQFF

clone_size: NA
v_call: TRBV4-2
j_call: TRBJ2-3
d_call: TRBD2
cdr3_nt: TGTGCCAGCAGAGTAGCGGGAGGGAAGACAGATACGCAGTATTTT
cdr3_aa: CASRVAGGKTDTQYF

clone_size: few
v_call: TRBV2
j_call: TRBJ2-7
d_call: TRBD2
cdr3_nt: TGTGCCAGCAGTGAAGCTCGGGAGGGCGAGCAGTACTTC
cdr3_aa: CASSEAREGEQYF

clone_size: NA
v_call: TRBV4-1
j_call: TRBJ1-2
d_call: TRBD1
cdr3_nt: TGCGCCAGCAGCCAACAGGGGGCGTGGAACGATGGCTACACCTTC
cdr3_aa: CASSQQGAWNDGYTF

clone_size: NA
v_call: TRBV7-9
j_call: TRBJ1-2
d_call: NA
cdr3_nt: TGTGCCAGCAGCCCCGACACTTATGGCTACACCTTC
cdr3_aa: CASSPDTYGYTF

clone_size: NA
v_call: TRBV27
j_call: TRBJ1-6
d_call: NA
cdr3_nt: TGTGCCAGCAGTTTGACGAATTCACCCCTCCACTTT
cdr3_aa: CASSLTNSPLHF

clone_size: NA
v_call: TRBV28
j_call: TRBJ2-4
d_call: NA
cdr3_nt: TGTGCCAGCAGTTTACGGGCAGAAAACATTCAGTACTTC
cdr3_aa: CASSLRAENIQYF

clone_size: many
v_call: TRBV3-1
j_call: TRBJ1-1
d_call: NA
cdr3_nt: TGTGCCAGCAGCCAAGAGGTCGATCAGGGTGGCACTGAAGCTTTCTTT
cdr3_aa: CASSQEVDQGGTEAFF

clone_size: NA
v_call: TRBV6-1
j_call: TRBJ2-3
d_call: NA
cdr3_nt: TGTGCCAGCAGCTCCTGGGCTGTTGGCACAGATACGCAGTATTTT
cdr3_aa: CASSSWAVGTDTQYF

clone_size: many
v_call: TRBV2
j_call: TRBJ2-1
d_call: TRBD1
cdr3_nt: TGTGCCAGCAGTGGGGGACAGCTTACCTACAATGAGCAGTTCTTC
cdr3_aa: CASSGGQLTYNEQFF

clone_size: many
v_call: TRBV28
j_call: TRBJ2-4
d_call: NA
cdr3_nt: TGTGCCAGCAGTTCCCACCGGGGACAAAACATTCAGTACTTC
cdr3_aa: CASSSHRGQNIQYF

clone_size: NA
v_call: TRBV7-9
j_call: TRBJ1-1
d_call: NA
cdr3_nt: TGTGCCAGCAGCTTAGCTTCCGGATATAACACTGAAGCTTTCTTT
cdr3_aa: CASSLASGYNTEAFF

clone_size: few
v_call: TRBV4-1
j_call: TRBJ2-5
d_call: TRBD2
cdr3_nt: TGCGCCAGCAGCCAAGATCAGACTAGCGGGAGCCAAGAGACCCAGTACTTC
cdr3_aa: CASSQDQTSGSQETQYF

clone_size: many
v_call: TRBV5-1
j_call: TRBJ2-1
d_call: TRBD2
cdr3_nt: TGCGCCAGCAGCTTGGCCCTGGCTAGCGGGAGGGCCGGGGCCGAGCAGTTCTTC
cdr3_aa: CASSLALASGRAGAEQFF

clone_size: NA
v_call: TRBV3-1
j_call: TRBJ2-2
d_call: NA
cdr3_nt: TGTGCCAGCAGCCAAATGACCCCATTATCGGGCGGGGAGCTGTTTTTT
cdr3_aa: CASSQMTPLSGGELFF

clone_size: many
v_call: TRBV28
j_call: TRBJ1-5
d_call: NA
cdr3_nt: TGTGCCAGCACCGGGACGGGAAACAATCAGCCCCAGCATTTT
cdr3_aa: CASTGTGNNQPQHF

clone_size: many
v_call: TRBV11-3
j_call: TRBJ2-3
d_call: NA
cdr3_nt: TGTGCCAGCAGCCTTCACCCGGGACAGCAGTATTTT
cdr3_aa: CASSLHPGQQYF

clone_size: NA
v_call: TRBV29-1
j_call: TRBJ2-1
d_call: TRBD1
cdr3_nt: TGCAGCGGGGGGACAGTCACTGAGCAGTTCTTC
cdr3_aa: CSGGTVTEQFF

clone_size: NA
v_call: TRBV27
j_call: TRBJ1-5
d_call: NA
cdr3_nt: TGTGCCAGCAGCCCTCAGGGTTCTGGGCCCCAGCATTTT
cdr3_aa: CASSPQGSGPQHF

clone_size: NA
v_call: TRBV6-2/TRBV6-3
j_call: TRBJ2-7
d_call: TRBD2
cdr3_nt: TGTGCCAGCAGTAGGGGGACTAGTGCCGTTGACGGGCAGTACTTC
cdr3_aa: CASSRGTSAVDGQYF

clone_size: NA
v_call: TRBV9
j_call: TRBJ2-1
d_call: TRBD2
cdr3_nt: TGTGCCAGCAGCGTAGGTGGGACTAGGCGGGATGAGCAGTTCTTC
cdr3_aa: CASSVGGTRRDEQFF

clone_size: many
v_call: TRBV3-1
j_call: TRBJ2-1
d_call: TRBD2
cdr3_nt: TGTGCCAGCAGCCAAGACCGGACTAGCGGGGTGAGGAATGAGCAGTTCTTC
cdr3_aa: CASSQDRTSGVRNEQFF

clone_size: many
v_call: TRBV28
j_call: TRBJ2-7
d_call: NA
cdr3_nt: TGTGCCAGCAGTTTGAGGGGGAGCTTTTTATTGGAGCAGTACTTC
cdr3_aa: CASSLRGSFLLEQYF

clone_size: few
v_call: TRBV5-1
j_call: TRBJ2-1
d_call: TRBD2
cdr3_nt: TGCGCCAGCAGCCCCGGTAGCGGGTTCTCCTACAATGAGCAGTTCTTC
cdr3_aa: CASSPGSGFSYNEQFF

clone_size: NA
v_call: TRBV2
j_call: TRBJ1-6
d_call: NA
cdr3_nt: TGTGCCAGCAAACCGGGAAGAGAAAATTCACCCCTCCACTTT
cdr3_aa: CASKPGRENSPLHF

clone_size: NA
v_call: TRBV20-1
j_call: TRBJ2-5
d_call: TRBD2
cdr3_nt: TGCAGTGGAACAGGCCTAGCGGGGGAGACCCAGTACTTC
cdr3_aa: CSGTGLAGETQYF

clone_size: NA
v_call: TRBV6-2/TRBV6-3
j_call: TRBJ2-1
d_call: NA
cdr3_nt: TGTGCCAGCAGTGACTGGATCCCTTACGATGAGCAGTTCTTC
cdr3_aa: CASSDWIPYDEQFF

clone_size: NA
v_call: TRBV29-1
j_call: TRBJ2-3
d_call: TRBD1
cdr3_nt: TGCAGCACCATGACAGGGGTCAGCGATACGCAGTATTTT
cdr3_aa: CSTMTGVSDTQYF

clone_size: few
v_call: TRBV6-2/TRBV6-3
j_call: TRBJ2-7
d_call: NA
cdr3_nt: TGTGCCAGCAGTTTGCGGGGTAGCCCCATAGAAGGTTACGAGCAGTACTTC
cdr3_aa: CASSLRGSPIEGYEQYF

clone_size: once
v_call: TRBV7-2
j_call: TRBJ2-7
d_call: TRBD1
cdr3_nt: TGTGCCAGCAGCCCTCCGGGACAGCGTTCGCAGTACTTC
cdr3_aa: CASSPPGQRSQYF

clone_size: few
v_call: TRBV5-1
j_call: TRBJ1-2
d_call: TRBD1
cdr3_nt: TGCGCCAGCAGCTTGGACAGGGGATTTGGAGGCTACACCTTC
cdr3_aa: CASSLDRGFGGYTF

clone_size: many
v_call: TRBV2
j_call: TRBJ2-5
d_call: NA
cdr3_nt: TGTGCCAGCAGTGAAGCGCTTGGGGCCTGGGGGGAGACCCAGTACTTC
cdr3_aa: CASSEALGAWGETQYF

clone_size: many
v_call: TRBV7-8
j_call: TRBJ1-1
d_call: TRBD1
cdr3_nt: TGTGCCAGCAGCTTAGGGGGGGCAGGGGGCACTGAAGCTTTCTTT
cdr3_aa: CASSLGGAGGTEAFF

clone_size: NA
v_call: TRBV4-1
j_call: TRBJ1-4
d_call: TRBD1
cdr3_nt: TGCGCCAGCAGCCAAGCCCCGACAGGGCCCAAGGAGGAAAAACTGTTTTTT
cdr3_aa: CASSQAPTGPKEEKLFF

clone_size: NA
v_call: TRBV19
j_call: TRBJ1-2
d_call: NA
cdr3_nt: TGTGCCAGTAGTATAGATCTCTTGGAACCGTATGGCTACACCTTC
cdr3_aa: CASSIDLLEPYGYTF

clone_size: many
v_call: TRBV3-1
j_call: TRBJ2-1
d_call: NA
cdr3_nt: TGTGCCAGCACCACCTGGGACTCCGACAATGAGCAGTTCTTC
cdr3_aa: CASTTWDSDNEQFF

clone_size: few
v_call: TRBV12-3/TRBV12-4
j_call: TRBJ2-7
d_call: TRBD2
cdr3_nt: TGTGCCAGCAGTGAACTAGCGGGCGACGGCTCCTACGAGCAGTACTTC
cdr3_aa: CASSELAGDGSYEQYF

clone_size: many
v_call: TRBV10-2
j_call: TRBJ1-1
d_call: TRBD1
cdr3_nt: TGCGCCAGCAGTGGACTAACAGGGGGGATTTTGAACACTGAAGCTTTCTTT
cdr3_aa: CASSGLTGGILNTEAFF

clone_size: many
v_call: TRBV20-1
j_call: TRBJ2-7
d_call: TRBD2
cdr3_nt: TGCAGTGCGGGAAGAACTAGCGGGAGGGTCAGCGAGCAGTACTTC
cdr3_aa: CSAGRTSGRVSEQYF

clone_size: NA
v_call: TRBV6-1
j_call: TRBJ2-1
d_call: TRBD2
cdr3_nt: TGTGCCAGCAGATCTGGGACTAGCGGGAGTAATGAGCAGTTCTTC
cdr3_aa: CASRSGTSGSNEQFF

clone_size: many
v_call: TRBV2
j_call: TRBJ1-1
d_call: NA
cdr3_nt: TGTGCCAGCAGTGACGGGGAGGACACTGAAGCTTTCTTT
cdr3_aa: CASSDGEDTEAFF

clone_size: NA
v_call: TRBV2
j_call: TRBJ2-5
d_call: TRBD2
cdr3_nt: TGTGCCAGCAAATCGACTAGCTGGGAGACCCAGTACTTC
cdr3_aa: CASKSTSWETQYF

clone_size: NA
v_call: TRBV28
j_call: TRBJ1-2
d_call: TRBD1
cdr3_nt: TGTGCCAGCAGTTCCCCCGCCGGGACAGGGTTTCCCTATGGCTACACCTTC
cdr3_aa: CASSSPAGTGFPYGYTF

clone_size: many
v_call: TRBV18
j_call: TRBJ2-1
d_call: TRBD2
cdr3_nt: TGTGCCAGCTCACCAGGGACTAGCGGGAGCAATGAGCAGTTCTTC
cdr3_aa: CASSPGTSGSNEQFF

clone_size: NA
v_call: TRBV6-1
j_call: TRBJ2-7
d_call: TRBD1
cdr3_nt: TGTGCCAGCAGTCCAATGGATGTTGGACAGGGGAAAAGAAACGAGCAGTACTTC
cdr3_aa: CASSPMDVGQGKRNEQYF